The clone carrying this T cell receptor beta chain has a count of ten or more. Its target is unknown. The data belong to a study of T-cell reconstitution after alpha-beta-depleted transplantation in children. General study results and limits: Diversity and T-cell counts at one year after transplant derived mostly from new T cells. Alpha-beta T cells about two months after transplant reportedly derived from several hundred expanded graft clones.

Trimming took 2 bases from V and 1 from J, leaving 11 bases between them. This CDR3 spans 15 amino acids. Per germline, CDR1 SGHAT and CDR2 FQNNGV. Unique molecular identifiers were incorporated during preparation of the TCRbeta library. TCRdb independently ran MiXCR on the PCR reads; one entry per CDR3 protein. The sample contains tens of thousands of distinct CDR3 sequences, 4.9% of which appear only once. The chain recombines TRBV11-2 with TRBJ1-1; a possible D gene is TRBD1 (5 bases). The TCR was taken from a boy under two years old who had a stem cell transplant for acute myeloid leukemia, so the T cells may come from the graft donor. Sequencing used PBMCs, mostly from graft donor cells, obtained 180 days after TCRalphabeta/CD19-depleted stem cell transplant. CDR3 amino acids: CASSLRQTENTEAFF. CDR3 DNA sequence: TGTGCCAGCAGCTTAAGGCAGACAGAGAACACTGAAGCTTTCTTT.